The entry below gives a single T cell receptor (beta chain) sequence along with its context. Its antigen is as yet unknown. TCRdb's copy holds only in-frame clones and misses some; the assay was immunoSEQ multiplex PCR. The sample carries fewer than 400,000 clones, about 61% recorded once. This specimen belongs to a study of cytotoxic CD8 clonotypes in ibrutinib-treated CLL. Study summary: The patient breakdown showed more than nine relapsed/refractory and some 16 treatment-naive cases, with approximately 18 IGHV unmutated.

Study-level points and caveats: Stable or contracted on treatment, public clonotypes were also uncommon.

The clonotype originates from a human donor with chronic lymphocytic leukemia. The sample was PBMCs, taken after 36 months of ibrutinib treatment.

CDR3 region: CASSLERGVSSYEQYF. The CDR3 bases are TGTGCCAGCAGCTTGGAAAGGGGGGTAAGCTCCTACGAGCAGTACTTC. The V and J genes are TRBV5-6 and TRBJ2-7, with D possibly called TRBD1 or TRBD2 (6 bases each). V was trimmed by 0 bases and J by 0 bases, leaving 13 bases between them. The germline V gene has CDR1 SGHDT and CDR2 YYEEEE. CDR3 length equals 16 residues.